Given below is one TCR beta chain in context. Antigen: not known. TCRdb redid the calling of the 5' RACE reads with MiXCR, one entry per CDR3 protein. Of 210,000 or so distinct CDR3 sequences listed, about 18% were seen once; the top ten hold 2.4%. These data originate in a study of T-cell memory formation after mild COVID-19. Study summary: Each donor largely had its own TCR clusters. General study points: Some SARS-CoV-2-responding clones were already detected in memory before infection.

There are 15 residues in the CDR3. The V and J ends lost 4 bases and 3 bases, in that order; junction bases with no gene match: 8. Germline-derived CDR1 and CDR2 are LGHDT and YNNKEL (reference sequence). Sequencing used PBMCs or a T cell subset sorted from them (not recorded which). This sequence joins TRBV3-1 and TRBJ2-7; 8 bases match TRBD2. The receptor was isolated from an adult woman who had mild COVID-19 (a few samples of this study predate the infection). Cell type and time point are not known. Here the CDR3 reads CASSPSSSGFYEQYF. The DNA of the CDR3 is TGTGCCAGCAGCCCATCCTCTAGCGGGTTCTACGAGCAGTACTTC.